Each of the 3 T cell receptor beta chains below was sequenced from the same sample in a study of blood T cells in healthy people across ages (dated by TCRdb to between 2015 and 2016). Library preparation was by 5' RACE. Data came from an Illumina HiSeq 2500. A second PCR of about 6 to 11 cycles was performed with a sample-barcoded 5' primer and a J-beta primer mix. Using fastp trimming at Q25 and MiXCR clonotype assembly, TCRdb reanalyzed the public sequencing data and kept in-frame beta chains. Each entry merges the rows of one CDR3 protein and shows their most common DNA and genes. The table for this sample lists 1.5 million to 2 million distinct CDR3 sequences; roughly 32% of them were counted only once. The ten top clones hold over 9% of the sample. Sequencing used blood. These receptors all come from a woman aged 25-40 years in good health.

This rearrangement joins TRBV5-1 to TRBJ2-3; D ambiguous. Trimming took off 0 bases at V and 1 base at J, with 9 bases between the two ends. The CDR3 contains 15 residues. The V gene's germline CDR1 is SGHRS and CDR2 YFSETQ. Written as DNA, the CDR3 is TGCGCCAGCAGCTTGGGGCAGGAAGGCACAGATACGCAGTATTTT. Translated, it gives CASSLGQEGTDTQYF.

This clonotype showed up many times. V gene TRBV4-2 combines with J gene TRBJ1-5; the match to TRBD1 covers 8 bases. The CDR3 contains 17 residues. Trimming cost V 0 bases and J 3 bases; bases outside gene matches: 7. CDR1 is LGHNA, CDR2 YNFKEQ, per germline. CDR3 coding DNA: TGTGCCAGCAGCCAAGATCTAGGACAGGGACTCAATCAGCCCCAGCATTTT. Translated: CASSQDLGQGLNQPQHF.

The chain links TRBV20-1 to TRBJ1-4; 7 nucleotides line up with TRBD1. This CDR3 spans 16 amino acids. The germline gives CDR1 DFQATT, CDR2 SNEGSKA (reference sequence). With 7 bases clipped from V and 0 bases from J, the junction kept 11 bases outside the gene matches. CDR3 sequence (DNA): TGCAGTGTTTTCTCGCTTGGACAGGCAACTAATGAAAAACTGTTTTTT. Residues: CSVFSLGQATNEKLFF.